The 13 T cell receptor beta chains below come from one sample, sequenced in a study of OX40 agonist ivuxolimab in advanced cancers. Measured with immunoSEQ multiplex PCR; TCRdb has only the in-frame clones, and not every one. The sample shows 48,000 or so clones, about 83% of them seen only once. The source was CD4+ or CD8+ T cells sorted from blood, collected in a trial of the OX40 agonist ivuxolimab. These receptors originate from an adult with an advanced solid tumor such as melanoma, head and neck, liver or kidney cancer.

The chain couples TRBV21-1 to TRBJ1-4; TRBD1, the D gene given by the table, was not confirmed from the DNA. TRBV21-1 is reported as a pseudogene. This CDR3 region has 16 residues. The CDR3 bases are TGTGCCAGCAGCACCACCTACCACAGGGGGCGGGAAAAACTGTTTTTT. The encoded protein is CASSTTYHRGREKLFF.

The rearrangement links TRBV7-2 to TRBJ2-1; D is unclear. V shed 3 bases and J shed 0 bases, with 12 bases lying between them. This CDR3 comprises 16 residues. Germline V gene sequence: CDR1 SGHTA, CDR2 FQGNSA. CDR3 sequence: CASSLSRMSSYNEQFF. The CDR3 DNA is TGTGCCAGCAGCTTGTCGCGGATGAGCTCCTACAATGAGCAGTTCTTC.

The chain is built from TRBV7-2 and TRBJ1-2, with D perhaps matching TRBD1 (6 bases). Germline CDR1 reads SGHTA; CDR2 reads FQGNSA. There are 16 residues in the CDR3. Between the trimmed V and J ends, which lost 1 base and 4 bases, there was a span of 16 bases. Here the CDR3 reads CASSLEGGALGYGYTF. Here the CDR3 DNA reads TGTGCCAGCAGCTTAGAGGGGGGGGCCTTAGGCTATGGCTACACCTTC.

V is TRBV9 and J is TRBJ2-3; D uncertain. The CDR3 consists of 15 residues. The germline V gene has CDR1 SGDLS and CDR2 YYNGEE. V lost 0 bases and J lost 1, with 9 bases in between. The DNA for the CDR3 is TGTGCCAGCAGCGTAGTTCAGGCGGGCACAGATACGCAGTATTTT. This translates into CASSVVQAGTDTQYF.

The chain employs TRBV11-2 and TRBJ1-6, with 12 bases fitting TRBD1. Germline assignment: CDR1 SGHAT and CDR2 FQNNGV. Unmatched junction bases numbered 5, after V lost 5 bases and J lost 9 bases. CDR3 length: 15 residues. CDR3 nucleotides: TGTGCCAGCAGCAACCGGGACAGGGGGCCTTCACCCCTCCACTTT. As protein: CASSNRDRGPSPLHF.

The chain recombines TRBV29-1 with TRBJ2-2, with no clear D. In germline, CDR1 is SQVTM, CDR2 ANQGSEA. This CDR3 region has 13 residues. Deletions cut 3 bases from V and 4 bases from J, with 9 bases between. The CDR3 nucleotides read TGCAGCGTTGATGAGCAGGCCACCGGGGAGCTGTTTTTT. Translated, it gives CSVDEQATGELFF.

The V gene is TRBV15, the J gene TRBJ1-1; D gene uncertain. Germline values: CDR1 LNHNV, CDR2 YYDKDF (reference sequence). There are 15 residues in the CDR3. The V and J ends lost 6 bases and 10 bases respectively, with 24 bases between them. Written as DNA, the CDR3 is TGTGCCACCAGTCCCCAGTCCTTAAAAAGCCTGGTAGCTTTCTTT. This translates into CATSPQSLKSLVAFF. Together with reference TRBV15 and TRBJ1-1, the CDR3 gives the full variable domain: DAMVIQNPRYQVTQFGKPVTLSCSQTLNHNVMYWYQQKSSQAPKLLFHYYDKDFNNEADTPDNFQSRRPNTSFCFLDIRSPGLGDTAMYLCATSPQSLKSLVAFFGQGTRLTVV.

V usage is TRBV28 and J usage is TRBJ1-6, with TRBD1 as a possible D gene (5 bases). The length of the CDR3 is 14 residues. The V end was cut by 3 bases, the J end by 9 bases, with 12 bases between. Germline CDR1 reads MDHEN; CDR2 reads SYDVKM. This chain's CDR3 is CASSLAQGGSPLHF. The CDR3 nucleotides read TGTGCCAGCAGTTTGGCCCAGGGTGGTTCACCCCTCCACTTT.

The J gene is TRBJ1-2, the V gene TRBV2; D unclear. The germline V gene encodes CDR1 SNHLY and CDR2 FYNNEI. CDR3 length: 14 amino acids. The V and J ends lost 2 bases and 4 bases respectively, with 11 bases between them. CDR3: CASSETRTSYGYTF. CDR3 DNA sequence: TGTGCCAGCAGTGAAACCCGGACTAGCTATGGCTACACCTTC.

V usage is TRBV5-5 and J usage is TRBJ1-1, with D tentatively TRBD1 (6 bases). Trimming removed 0 bases at V and 1 base at J, with 13 bases between. CDR3 length: 16 residues. Germline CDR1 SGHKS, CDR2 YYEKEE (reference sequence). In DNA form, the CDR3 reads TGTGCCAGCAGCTTGGCTCTCGGCAGGGGGAACACTGAAGCTTTCTTT. Translation: CASSLALGRGNTEAFF.

The chain has TRBV6-5 and TRBJ1-3; D not certain. Germline V lookup: CDR1 MNHEY, CDR2 SVGAGI. The V and J ends lost 6 bases and 0 bases respectively, with 6 bases between them. CDR3 length equals 13 residues. CDR3 protein: CASRAISGNTIYF. Here the CDR3 DNA reads TGTGCCAGCAGAGCGATCTCTGGAAACACCATATATTTT.

This chain connects TRBV7-2 to TRBJ2-5; 10 bases map to TRBD2. The junction had 2 bases not matched to a gene; V was cut back by 1 base and J by 3 bases. This CDR3 spans 15 amino acids. Germline V gives CDR1 SGHTA, CDR2 FQGNSA. CDR3 in amino acids: CASSLGLAGEETQYF. The CDR3 DNA is TGTGCCAGCAGCTTAGGTCTAGCGGGGGAAGAGACCCAGTACTTC.

This clone was seen more than once but under ten times. This chain uses TRBV5-1 with TRBJ1-2, with a tentative D call TRBD1 (5 bases). The germline CDR1 and CDR2 sequences are SGHRS and YFSETQ. The V gene lost 0 bases and the J gene lost 6 bases, with 12 bases spanning the gap. The CDR3 covers 14 residues. The CDR3 reads CASSLVAGSNGYTF. The CDR3 DNA reads as TGCGCCAGCAGCTTGGTGGCAGGGTCTAATGGCTACACCTTC.